This T cell receptor (beta chain) was recorded in a study of blood T cell repertoires in COVID-19. Libraries were prepared by immunoSEQ multiplex PCR; TCRdb keeps only in-frame clonotypes and omits some of them. The top ten clones hold under 4.5% of a sample with under 250,000 clones, 65% to 85% of them seen once. CDR1 and CDR2 from the germline V gene are MNHNS and SASEGT. The CDR3 contains 14 residues. V gave up 2 bases and J gave up 6 bases; unmatched junction bases: 5. Sequencing used PBMCs or T cells enriched from blood (not recorded which). This rearrangement joins TRBV6-1 to TRBJ2-5, with 8 bases identical to TRBD1. The TCR originated in a young man with acute COVID-19. The CDR3 here is CASSEWAGGQTQYF. In nucleotides, the CDR3 is TGTGCCAGCAGTGAATGGGCAGGGGGCCAGACCCAGTACTTC.